This TCR beta chain originates from a study of T-cell reconstitution after alpha-beta-depleted transplantation in children. Germline V gene sequence: CDR1 DFQATT, CDR2 SNEGSKA (reference sequence). CDR3 size: 11 residues. Trimming removed 5 bases from V and 7 bases from J; junction bases left unmatched: 4. Unique molecular identifiers featured in how the TCRbeta library was prepared. MiXCR, run by TCRdb on the PCR reads, gives a single entry per CDR3 protein. The repertoire holds roughly 500,000 distinct CDR3 sequences, with 32% as singletons. The chain has TRBV20-1 and TRBJ1-1; the match to TRBD1 covers 7 bases. The sample consisted of PBMCs from the stem cell graft donor, taken from the stem cell graft. The TCR comes from a human donor who donated a stem cell graft to a child with aplastic anemia. DNA for the CDR3: TGCAGTGCTCTGGCAGGGGGTGAAGCTTTCTTT. It specifies CSALAGGEAFF.